This T cell receptor beta chain is from a study of blood T cell repertoires in COVID-19. Study as a whole: COVID-19 samples from acute and convalescent phases originated in the United States, Italy and Spain.

Under the authors' procedure: Nucleated cell counts were estimated from reference gene primer amplification. Generated by immunoSEQ multiplex PCR, the TCRdb table keeps only in-frame clones and is missing some. That table gives V, J and clone size, and the DNA gave D and trimming. The sample includes some 160,000 clones, approximately 79% seen only once; the top ten take over 6.5%. The clonotype comes from a man aged 50-59 years with active or convalescent COVID-19. Material for sequencing was peripheral blood.

The CDR3 coding sequence is TGTGCCAGCAGCTTAGGCGTCAGGGGGAACACTGAAGCTTTCTTT. Amino acids: CASSLGVRGNTEAFF. The rearrangement links TRBV11-3 to TRBJ1-1, with a weak D call TRBD1 (6 bases). The V end lost 1 base, the J end lost 1 base, and 10 bases lay between the germline ends. CDR1 and CDR2 (germline): SGHNT, YENEEA. CDR3 length equals 15 residues.